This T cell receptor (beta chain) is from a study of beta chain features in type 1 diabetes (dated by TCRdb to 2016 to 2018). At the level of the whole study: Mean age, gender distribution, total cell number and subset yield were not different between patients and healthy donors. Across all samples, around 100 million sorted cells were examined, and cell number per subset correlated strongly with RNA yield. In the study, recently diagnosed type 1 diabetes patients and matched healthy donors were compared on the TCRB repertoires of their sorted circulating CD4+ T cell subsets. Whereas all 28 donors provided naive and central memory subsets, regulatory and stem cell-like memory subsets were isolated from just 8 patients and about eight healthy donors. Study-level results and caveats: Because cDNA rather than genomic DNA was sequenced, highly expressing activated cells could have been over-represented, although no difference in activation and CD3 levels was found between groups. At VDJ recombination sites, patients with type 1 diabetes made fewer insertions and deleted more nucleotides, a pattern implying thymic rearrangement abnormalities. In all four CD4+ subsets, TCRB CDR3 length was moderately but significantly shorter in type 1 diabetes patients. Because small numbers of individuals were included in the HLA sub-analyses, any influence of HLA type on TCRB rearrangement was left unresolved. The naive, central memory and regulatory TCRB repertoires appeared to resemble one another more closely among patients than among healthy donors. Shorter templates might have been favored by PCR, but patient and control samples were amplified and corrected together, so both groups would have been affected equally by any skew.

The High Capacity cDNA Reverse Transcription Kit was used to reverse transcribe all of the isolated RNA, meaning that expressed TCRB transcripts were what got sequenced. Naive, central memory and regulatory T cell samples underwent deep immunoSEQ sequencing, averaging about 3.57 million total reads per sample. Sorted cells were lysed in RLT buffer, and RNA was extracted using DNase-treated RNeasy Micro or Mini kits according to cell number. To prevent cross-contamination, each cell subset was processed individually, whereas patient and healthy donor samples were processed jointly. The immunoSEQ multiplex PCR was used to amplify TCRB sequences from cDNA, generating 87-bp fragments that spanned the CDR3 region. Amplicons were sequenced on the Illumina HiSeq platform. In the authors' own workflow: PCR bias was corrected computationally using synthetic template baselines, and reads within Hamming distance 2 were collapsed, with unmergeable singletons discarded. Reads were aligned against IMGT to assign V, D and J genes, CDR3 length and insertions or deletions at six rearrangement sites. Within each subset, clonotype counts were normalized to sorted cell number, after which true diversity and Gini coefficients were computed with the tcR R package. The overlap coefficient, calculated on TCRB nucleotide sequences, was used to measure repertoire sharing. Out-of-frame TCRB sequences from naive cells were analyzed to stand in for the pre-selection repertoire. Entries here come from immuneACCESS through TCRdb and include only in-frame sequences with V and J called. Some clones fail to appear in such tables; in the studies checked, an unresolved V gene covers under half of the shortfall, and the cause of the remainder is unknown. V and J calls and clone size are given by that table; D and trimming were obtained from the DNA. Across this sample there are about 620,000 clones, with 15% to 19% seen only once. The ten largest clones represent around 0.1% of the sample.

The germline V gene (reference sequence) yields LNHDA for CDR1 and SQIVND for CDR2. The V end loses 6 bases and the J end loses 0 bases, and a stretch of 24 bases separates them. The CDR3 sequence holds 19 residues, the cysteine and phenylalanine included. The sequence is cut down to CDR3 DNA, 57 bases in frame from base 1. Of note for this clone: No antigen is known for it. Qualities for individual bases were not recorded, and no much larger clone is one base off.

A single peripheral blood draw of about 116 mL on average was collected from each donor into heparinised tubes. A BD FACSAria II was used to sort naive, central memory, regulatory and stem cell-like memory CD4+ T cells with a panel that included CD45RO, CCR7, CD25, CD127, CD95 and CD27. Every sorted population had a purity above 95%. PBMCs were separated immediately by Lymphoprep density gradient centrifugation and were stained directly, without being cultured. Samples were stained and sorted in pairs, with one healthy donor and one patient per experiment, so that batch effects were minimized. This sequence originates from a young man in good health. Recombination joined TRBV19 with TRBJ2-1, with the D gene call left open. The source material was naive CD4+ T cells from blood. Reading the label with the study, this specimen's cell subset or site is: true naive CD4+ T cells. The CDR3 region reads CASRSSATGSIRSYNEQFF. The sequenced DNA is TGTGCCAGTAGATCCTCAGCCACCGGATCCATACGCTCCTACAATGAGCAGTTCTTC.